This is a list of T cell receptor beta chains from one sample in a study of T cell responses to AZD1222 COVID-19 vaccine. Sequencing used immunoSEQ multiplex PCR; TCRdb keeps in-frame clones, though not all of them. The sample includes around 140,000 clones, roughly 90% of them seen just once. The sample was peripheral blood, taken on day 0 of AZD1222 vaccination. These receptors all come from an adult in good health. Both conserved end residues are part of each CDR3. D genes are given only for firm matches. Clone size is not always given. Where it is, it says once, few, many or a class for expanded clones.

V: TRBV10-3; J: TRBJ2-3; D: TRBD2; size: NA; CDR3: CASWGGKPDTQYF; DNA: TGTGCCTCCTGGGGAGGGAAGCCAGATACGCAGTATTTT
V: TRBV5-5; J: TRBJ1-1; D: TRBD1; size: once; CDR3: CASSLGTGRTTEAFF; DNA: TGTGCCAGCAGCTTGGGGACAGGGCGGACGACTGAAGCTTTCTTT
V: TRBV7-3; J: TRBJ1-5; D: NA; size: NA; CDR3: CASSPAGMAQPQHF; DNA: TGTGCCAGCAGCCCCGCGGGCATGGCTCAGCCCCAGCATTTT
V: TRBV19; J: TRBJ2-1; D: NA; size: NA; CDR3: CASSIRDGSVWQFF; DNA: TGTGCCAGTAGTATAAGGGACGGTTCGGTATGGCAGTTCTTC
V: TRBV2; J: TRBJ1-1; D: NA; size: NA; CDR3: CASSARVRAFF; DNA: TGTGCCAGCAGCGCAAGGGTGCGAGCTTTCTTT
V: TRBV4-1; J: TRBJ2-1; D: TRBD2; size: NA; CDR3: CASSQDLRGVSGNEQFF; DNA: TGCGCCAGCAGCCAAGATCTTCGGGGGGTATCGGGCAATGAGCAGTTCTTC
V: TRBV2; J: TRBJ1-2; D: NA; size: NA; CDR3: CASRLGGPYGYTF; DNA: TGTGCCAGCAGGCTCGGTGGGCCCTATGGCTACACCTTC
V: TRBV7-9; J: TRBJ1-2; D: TRBD1; size: NA; CDR3: CAGQGESYGYTF; DNA: TGTGCGGGGCAGGGGGAATCGTATGGCTACACCTTC
V: TRBV9; J: TRBJ2-1; D: TRBD2; size: NA; CDR3: CASSSPGGGYNEQFF; DNA: TGTGCCAGCAGCTCCCCCGGGGGGGGCTACAATGAGCAGTTCTTC
V: TRBV5-1; J: TRBJ1-3; D: NA; size: few; CDR3: CASSLGGVSGNTIYF; DNA: TGCGCCAGCAGCTTGGGGGGAGTCTCTGGAAACACCATATATTTT
V: TRBV7-2; J: TRBJ1-6; D: NA; size: few; CDR3: CASSPSGDSPLHF; DNA: TGTGCCAGCAGCCCGTCAGGAGACTCACCCCTCCACTTT
V: TRBV19; J: TRBJ1-5; D: NA; size: once; CDR3: CASSRDRNQPQHF; DNA: TGTGCCAGTTCCAGGGACCGCAATCAGCCCCAGCATTTT
V: TRBV9; J: TRBJ1-3; D: NA; size: few; CDR3: CASSVGAAHSGNTIYF; DNA: TGTGCCAGCAGCGTAGGGGCAGCTCACTCTGGAAACACCATATATTTT
V: TRBV4-1; J: TRBJ2-2; D: NA; size: NA; CDR3: CASSPRPGQRNTGELFF; DNA: TGCGCCAGCAGCCCCCGTCCAGGACAACGCAACACCGGGGAGCTGTTTTTT